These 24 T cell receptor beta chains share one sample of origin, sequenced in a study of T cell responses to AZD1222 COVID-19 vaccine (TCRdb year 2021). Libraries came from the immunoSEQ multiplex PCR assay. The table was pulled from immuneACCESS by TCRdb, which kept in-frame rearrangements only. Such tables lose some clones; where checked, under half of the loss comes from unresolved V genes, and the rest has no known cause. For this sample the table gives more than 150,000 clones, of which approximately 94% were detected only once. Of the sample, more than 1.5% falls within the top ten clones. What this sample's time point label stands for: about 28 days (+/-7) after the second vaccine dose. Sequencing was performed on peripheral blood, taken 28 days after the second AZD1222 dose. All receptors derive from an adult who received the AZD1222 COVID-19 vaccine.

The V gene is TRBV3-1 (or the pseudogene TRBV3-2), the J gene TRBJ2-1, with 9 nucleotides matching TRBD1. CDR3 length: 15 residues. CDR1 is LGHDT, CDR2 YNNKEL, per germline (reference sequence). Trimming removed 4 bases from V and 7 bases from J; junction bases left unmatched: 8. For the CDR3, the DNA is TGTGCCAGCAGCCCTACCGGGACAGGGTATAATGAGCAGTTCTTC. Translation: CASSPTGTGYNEQFF.

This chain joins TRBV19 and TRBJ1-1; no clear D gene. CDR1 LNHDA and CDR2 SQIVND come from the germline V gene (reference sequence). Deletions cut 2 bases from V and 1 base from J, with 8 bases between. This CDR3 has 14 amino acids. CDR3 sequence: CASSISPANTEAFF. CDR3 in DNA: TGTGCCAGTAGTATATCGCCGGCGAACACTGAAGCTTTCTTT.

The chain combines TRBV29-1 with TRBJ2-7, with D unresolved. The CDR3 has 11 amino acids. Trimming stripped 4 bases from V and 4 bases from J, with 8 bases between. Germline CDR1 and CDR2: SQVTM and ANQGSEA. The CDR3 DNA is TGCAGCGTTGTGGACCTATACGAGCAGTACTTC. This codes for CSVVDLYEQYF.

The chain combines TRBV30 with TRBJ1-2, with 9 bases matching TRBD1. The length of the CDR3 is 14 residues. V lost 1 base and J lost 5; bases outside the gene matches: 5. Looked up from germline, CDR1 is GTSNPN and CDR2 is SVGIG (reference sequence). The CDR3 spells CAWSAGQGGYGYTF. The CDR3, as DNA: TGTGCCTGGAGTGCGGGACAGGGAGGGTATGGCTACACCTTC.

The CDR3 DNA follows: TGTGCCAGCAGTTGGGTCGTCTACGAGCAGTACTTC. Translating it yields CASSWVVYEQYF. V gene TRBV12-3 or TRBV12-4 combines with J gene TRBJ2-7; D unresolved. The CDR3 runs 12 residues. The V and J ends lost 4 bases and 3 bases respectively, with 7 bases between them.

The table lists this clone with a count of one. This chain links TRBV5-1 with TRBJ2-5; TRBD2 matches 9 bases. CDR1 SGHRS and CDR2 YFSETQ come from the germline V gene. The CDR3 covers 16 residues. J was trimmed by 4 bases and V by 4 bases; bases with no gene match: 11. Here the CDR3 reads CASSVGGGGPRETQYF. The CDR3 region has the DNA TGCGCCAGCAGCGTGGGCGGGGGGGGGCCTCGAGAGACCCAGTACTTC.

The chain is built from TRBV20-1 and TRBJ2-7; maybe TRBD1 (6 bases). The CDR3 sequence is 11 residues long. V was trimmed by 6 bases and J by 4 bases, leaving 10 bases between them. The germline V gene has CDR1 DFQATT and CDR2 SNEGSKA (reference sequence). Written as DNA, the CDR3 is TGCAGTGCAATGAGGGGGTACGAGCAGTACTTC. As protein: CSAMRGYEQYF.

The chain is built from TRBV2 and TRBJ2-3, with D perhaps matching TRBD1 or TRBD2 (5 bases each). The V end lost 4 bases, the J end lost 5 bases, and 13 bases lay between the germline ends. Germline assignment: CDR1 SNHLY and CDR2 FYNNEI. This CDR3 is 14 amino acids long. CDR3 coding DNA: TGTGCCAGCAGTGTGCGCCAGGGAGAAGATACGCAGTATTTT. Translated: CASSVRQGEDTQYF.

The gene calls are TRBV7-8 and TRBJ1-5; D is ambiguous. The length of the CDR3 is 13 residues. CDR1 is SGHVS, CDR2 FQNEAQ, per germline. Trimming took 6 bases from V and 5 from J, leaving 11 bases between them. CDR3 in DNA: TGTGCCAGCAGAGGAGGGAGGCATCAGCCCCAGCATTTT. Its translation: CASRGGRHQPQHF.

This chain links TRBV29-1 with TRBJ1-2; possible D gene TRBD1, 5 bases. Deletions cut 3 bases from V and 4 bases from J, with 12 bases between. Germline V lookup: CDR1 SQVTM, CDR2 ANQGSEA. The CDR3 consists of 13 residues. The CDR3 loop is CSVEGRAFYGYTF. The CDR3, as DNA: TGCAGCGTTGAGGGCAGGGCTTTCTATGGCTACACCTTC.

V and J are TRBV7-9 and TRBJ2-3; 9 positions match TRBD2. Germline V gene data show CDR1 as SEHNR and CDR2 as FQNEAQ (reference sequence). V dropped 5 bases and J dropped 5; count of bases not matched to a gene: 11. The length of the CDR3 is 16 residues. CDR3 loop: CASSPGAGGTRDTQYF. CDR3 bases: TGTGCCAGCAGCCCCGGGGCGGGAGGGACCAGAGATACGCAGTATTTT.

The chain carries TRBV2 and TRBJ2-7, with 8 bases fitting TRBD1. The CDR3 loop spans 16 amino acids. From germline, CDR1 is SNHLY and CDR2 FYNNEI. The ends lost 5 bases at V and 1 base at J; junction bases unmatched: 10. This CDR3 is CASSLGQALGSYEQYF. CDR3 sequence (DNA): TGTGCCAGCAGTTTGGGACAGGCGTTAGGGTCCTACGAGCAGTACTTC.

The CDR3 bases are TGTGCCAGTGGACCGAACAATGAGCAGTTCTTC. Its translation: CASGPNNEQFF. The J gene is TRBJ2-1, the V gene TRBV10-3; the D is unclear. The germline CDR1 and CDR2 sequences are ENHRY and SYGVKD. Trimming cost V 10 bases and J 5 bases, with 9 bases left between them. This CDR3 comprises 11 residues.

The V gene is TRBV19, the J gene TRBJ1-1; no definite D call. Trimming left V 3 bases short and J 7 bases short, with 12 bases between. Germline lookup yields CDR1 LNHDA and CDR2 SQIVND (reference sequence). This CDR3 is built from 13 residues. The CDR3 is CASSIQGKFEAFF. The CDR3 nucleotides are TGTGCCAGTAGTATCCAAGGAAAGTTTGAAGCTTTCTTT.

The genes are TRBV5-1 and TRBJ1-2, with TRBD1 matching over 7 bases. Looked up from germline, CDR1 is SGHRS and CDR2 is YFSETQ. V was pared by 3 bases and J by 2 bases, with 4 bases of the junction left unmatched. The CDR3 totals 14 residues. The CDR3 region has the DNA TGCGCCAGCAGCTACTCAGGGGGGAACTATGGCTACACCTTC. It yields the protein CASSYSGGNYGYTF.

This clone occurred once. CDR3 protein: CASSQKGRSAFF. DNA for the CDR3: TGTGCCAGCAGCCAAAAAGGCAGGTCGGCTTTCTTT. The V gene is TRBV14, the J gene TRBJ1-1, with no clear D. Germline V gene sequence: CDR1 SGHDN, CDR2 FVKESK. The CDR3 is made up of 12 amino acids. Trimming left V 2 bases short and J 11 bases short, with 12 bases between.

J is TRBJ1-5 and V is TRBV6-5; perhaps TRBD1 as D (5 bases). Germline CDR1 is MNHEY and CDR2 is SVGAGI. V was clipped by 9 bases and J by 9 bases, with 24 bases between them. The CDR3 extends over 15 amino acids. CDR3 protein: CASGGTGVSLSPQHF. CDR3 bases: TGTGCCAGTGGGGGTACCGGAGTGTCATTATCGCCCCAGCATTTT.

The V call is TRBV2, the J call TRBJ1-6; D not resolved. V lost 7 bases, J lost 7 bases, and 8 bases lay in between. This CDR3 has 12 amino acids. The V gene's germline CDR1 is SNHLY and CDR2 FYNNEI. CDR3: CASILVNSPLHF. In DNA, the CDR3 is TGTGCCAGCATTCTCGTGAATTCACCCCTCCACTTT. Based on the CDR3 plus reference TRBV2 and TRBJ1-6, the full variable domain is EPEVTQTPSHQVTQMGQEVILRCVPISNHLYFYWYRQILGQKVEFLVSFYNNEISEKSEIFDDQFSVERPDGSNFTLKIRSTKLEDSAMYFCASILVNSPLHFGNGTRLTVT.

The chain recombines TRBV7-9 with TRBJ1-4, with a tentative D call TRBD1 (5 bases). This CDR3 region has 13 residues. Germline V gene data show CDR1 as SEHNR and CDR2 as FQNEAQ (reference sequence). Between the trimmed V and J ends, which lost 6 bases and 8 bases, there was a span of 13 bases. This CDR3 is CASRAGSGEKLFF. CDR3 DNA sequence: TGTGCCAGCAGAGCAGGGTCCGGAGAAAAACTGTTTTTT. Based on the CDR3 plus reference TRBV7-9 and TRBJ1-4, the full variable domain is DTGVSQNPRHKITKRGQNVTFRCDPISEHNRLYWYRQTLGQGPEFLTYFQNEAQLEKSRLLSDRFSAERPKGSFSTLEIQRTEQGDSAMYLCASRAGSGEKLFFGSGTQLSVL.

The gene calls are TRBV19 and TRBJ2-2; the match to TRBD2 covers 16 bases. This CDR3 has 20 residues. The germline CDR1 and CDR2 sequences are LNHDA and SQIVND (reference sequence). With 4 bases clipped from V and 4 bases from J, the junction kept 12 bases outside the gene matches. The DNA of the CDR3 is TGTGCCAGTAGTAGCAAACTCCCGGGACTAGCGGGAGGGGGCACCGGGGAGCTGTTTTTT. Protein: CASSSKLPGLAGGGTGELFF.

The CDR3 here is CASSLEVGPYNEQFF. The CDR3 nucleotides read TGCGCCAGCAGCTTGGAGGTGGGCCCCTACAATGAGCAGTTCTTC. The J gene is TRBJ2-1, the V gene TRBV5-1; D remains ambiguous. The CDR3 covers 15 residues. V was pared by 0 bases and J by 2 bases, with 9 bases between. CDR1 and CDR2 from the germline V gene are SGHRS and YFSETQ.

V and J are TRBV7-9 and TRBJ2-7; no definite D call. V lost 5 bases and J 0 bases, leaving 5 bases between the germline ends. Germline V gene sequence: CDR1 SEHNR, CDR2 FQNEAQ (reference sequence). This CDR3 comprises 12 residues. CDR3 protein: CASSQSSYEQYF. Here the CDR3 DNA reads TGTGCCAGCAGCCAGAGCTCCTACGAGCAGTACTTC.

The CDR3 DNA reads TGTGCCAGCACCACAGACCAGTGGGAGCAGTACTTC. This sequence encodes CASTTDQWEQYF. This chain connects TRBV28 to TRBJ2-7, with D uncertain. CDR1 and CDR2 from the germline V gene are MDHEN and SYDVKM. The length of the CDR3 is 12 residues. Between the trimmed V and J ends, which lost 7 bases and 7 bases, there was a span of 14 bases.

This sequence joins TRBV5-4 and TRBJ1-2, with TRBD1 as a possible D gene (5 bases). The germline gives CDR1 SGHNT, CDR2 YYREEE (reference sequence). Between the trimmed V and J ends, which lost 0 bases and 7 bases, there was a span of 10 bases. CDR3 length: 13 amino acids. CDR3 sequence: CASSLESTAGYTF. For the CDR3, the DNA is TGTGCCAGCAGCTTGGAATCGACAGCTGGCTACACCTTC.